The 4 T cell receptor beta chains below all came from one sample that was sequenced in a study of sequential checkpoint blockade in melanoma. Using immunoSEQ multiplex PCR, the repertoire was profiled, and TCRdb retains in-frame clones only, with some absent. The data show some 30,000 clones, about 86% seen once. Treatment meaning: randomized to nivolumab then ipilimumab (arm A) or the reverse (arm B). Specimen: CD8+ T cells sorted from blood (inferred from file names), collected from a patient given nivolumab and ipilimumab in sequence. The source of these receptors is a human donor with melanoma.

This clone was recorded once. The chain carries TRBV11-2 and TRBJ1-1; possible D gene TRBD1, 6 bases. V gave up 0 bases and J gave up 6 bases, with 14 bases separating them. The CDR3 runs to 15 residues. Germline V gene data show CDR1 as SGHAT and CDR2 as FQNNGV. DNA for the CDR3: TGTGCCAGCAGCTTAGAGGGACACCTTGGGGCTGAAGCTTTCTTT. This sequence encodes CASSLEGHLGAEAFF.

In nucleotides, the CDR3 is TGTGCCAGCAGCTTAACCCCGGTCAGCGGTGGCACAGATACGCAGTATTTT. Its protein product is CASSLTPVSGGTDTQYF. V and J are TRBV13 and TRBJ2-3; a possible D gene is TRBD2 (5 bases). Trimming pared 2 bases from V and 1 base from J, leaving 16 bases between. CDR1 is PRHDT and CDR2 is FYEKMQ in the germline V gene (reference sequence). This CDR3 has 17 residues.

The chain carries TRBV18 and TRBJ2-7, with 7 bases identical to TRBD1. Germline loops: CDR1 KGHSH, CDR2 LQKENI. J lost 0 bases, V lost 2 bases, and 4 bases had no gene match. CDR3 size: 15 residues. CDR3 in DNA: TGTGCCAGCTCACCAGAGACAGGGAGCTCCTACGAGCAGTACTTC. This encodes CASSPETGSSYEQYF.

In this sample, this clone turned up a few times. This rearrangement joins TRBV21-1 to TRBJ2-5; the table gives TRBD1 as D, unverified against the DNA. TRBV21-1 is marked as a pseudogene. The CDR3 runs 17 residues. The CDR3 loop reads CASSINRTGPTQETQYF. The CDR3, as DNA: TGTGCCAGCAGCATCAATCGGACAGGGCCCACTCAAGAGACCCAGTACTTC.